The present TCR beta chain was sequenced within a study of blood T cells in healthy people across ages. A second about 7 to 11 cycle PCR used barcoded and J-beta primers. Using its own MiXCR run on the 5' RACE reads, TCRdb lists one record per CDR3 protein. The sample records roughly 680,000 distinct CDR3 sequences, approximately 21% being singletons. The CDR3 spans 12 residues. Looked up from germline, CDR1 is MDHEN and CDR2 is SYDVKM. Concerning this clonotype itself: At one end, the junction sequence differs from germline, possibly due to a read error.

The rearrangement links TRBV28 to TRBJ2-5; D remains ambiguous. The assigned J gene may be wrong: the sequence end matches TRBJ2-1 better. This clonotype was obtained from a man aged 65-85 years in good health. The sequenced sample consisted of blood. In DNA form, the CDR3 reads TGTGCCAGCGCTAGGAGCTACAGTGAGCAGTTCTTC. Translation gives CASARSYSEQFF.